This is a list of T cell receptor beta chains from one sample in a study of cytomegalovirus exposure and HLA in healthy donors. Assay used: immunoSEQ multiplex PCR; TCRdb lists only in-frame clones, some missing. The table records under 200,000 clones, more than 65% of them present only once. Source material: PBMCs. The receptors originated from a woman in her forties or fifties in good health and CMV-seronegative. CDR3s include the opening cysteine and the closing phenylalanine or tryptophan. D genes are given only for firm matches. A clone size is listed for some rows: how often the clone was seen (once, few, many), or a class if it is expanded.

>.|.|TRBJ1-1|TRBV11-2
TGTGCCAGCAGCTTCCTTCGTCAATTCCAGGAAGCTTTCTTT
CASSFLRQFQEAFF
>.|.|TRBJ1-1|TRBV6-1
TGTGCCAGCAGGGACAGTTTGAACACTGAAGCTTTCTTT
CASRDSLNTEAFF
>.|once|TRBJ1-4|TRBV10-2
TGCGCCAGTCGGAGTGAGAGGGGGTTGGAAAAACTGTTTTTT
CASRSERGLEKLFF
>.|once|TRBJ1-6|TRBV11-2
TGTGCCAGCAGCGAGAGGACAGAAAGCTCCTATAATTCACCCCTCCACTTT
CASSERTESSYNSPLHF
>TRBD1|.|TRBJ2-5|TRBV5-4
TGTGCCAGCAGCTCCCCTGCACCGGGACAGTTTTTTTACTTC
CASSSPAPGQFFYF
>TRBD2|.|TRBJ2-7|TRBV14
TGTGCCAGCAGCCAAGCCGGTAGCGGGAGAGGCGAGCAGTACTTC
CASSQAGSGRGEQYF
>.|once|TRBJ2-2|TRBV5-4
TGTGCCAGCACCCCGGGGGTGCTCACGAACACCGGGGAGCTGTTTTTT
CASTPGVLTNTGELFF
>TRBD2|.|TRBJ2-1|TRBV5-6
TGTGCCAGCAGCTTGAGCCTAGCGGGGCCCAGCTCCTACAATGAGCAGTTCTTC
CASSLSLAGPSSYNEQFF
>TRBD1|.|TRBJ1-1|TRBV27
TGTGCCAGCAGTTTTGGGGGGAAAGGGGACAGGCTGAACACTGAAGCTTTCTTT
CASSFGGKGDRLNTEAFF
>.|few|TRBJ1-4|TRBV4-3
TGCGCCAGCAGCCCTACTGGAGGAGCCGAAAAACTGTTTTTT
CASSPTGGAEKLFF
>.|.|TRBJ1-2|TRBV7-2
TGTGCCAGCAGCTTAATGGGCTCTGGCTACACCTTC
CASSLMGSGYTF
>.|few|TRBJ2-7|TRBV28
TGTGCCAGCAGCCAAGGCGGGACCTCCTTTGTCGAGCAGTACTTC
CASSQGGTSFVEQYF
>TRBD2|.|TRBJ2-5|TRBV10-3
TGTGCCATCCTAGCGGGAGGCGGGGAGACCCAGTACTTC
CAILAGGGETQYF
>TRBD2|.|TRBJ2-3|TRBV14
TGTGCCAGCAGCCAAGATCTAGCGGGGGGGCAAGATACGCAGTATTTT
CASSQDLAGGQDTQYF
>TRBD2|.|TRBJ2-1|TRBV18
TGTGCCAGCTCACCAGGGACTAGCACCTACAATGAGCAGTTCTTC
CASSPGTSTYNEQFF
>.|few|TRBJ2-5|TRBV5-1
TGCGCCAGCAGCAATTCCGGGTTTGGATCCCTTAAGGGGGAGACCCAGTACTTC
CASSNSGFGSLKGETQYF
>.|.|TRBJ1-3|TRBV5-1
TGCGCCAGCAGCTTGTTTGGGGGGGCTGGCGGAAACACCATATATTTT
CASSLFGGAGGNTIYF
>.|.|TRBJ2-5|TRBV5-6
TGTGCCAGCAGCCGTTACCGGGTCTCAAGTAGGAAAGAGACCCAGTACTTC
CASSRYRVSSRKETQYF
>.|few|TRBJ2-2|TRBV19
TGTGCCAGTAGTATCAGGGTCCCCGGGGAGCTGTTTTTT
CASSIRVPGELFF
>.|.|TRBJ1-1|TRBV4-3
TGCGCCAGCAGCCAAGGTGGAGCCTACACTGAAGCTTTCTTT
CASSQGGAYTEAFF
>TRBD1|.|TRBJ1-2|TRBV18
TGTGCCAGCTCAGGGACAGGGACAAACTATGGCTACACCTTC
CASSGTGTNYGYTF
>TRBD1|.|TRBJ1-5|TRBV19
TGTGCCAGTAGTATACCGGGGACAGGTGGCAATCAGCCCCAGCATTTT
CASSIPGTGGNQPQHF
>.|.|TRBJ1-2|TRBV11-2
TGTGCCAGCAGCGTATCTGGAGATGGCTACACCTTC
CASSVSGDGYTF
>.|.|TRBJ1-6|TRBV7-9
TGTGCCAGCAGTACCGACAGCCGCTCCTATAATTCACCCCTCCACTTT
CASSTDSRSYNSPLHF
>.|few|TRBJ2-1|TRBV5-5
TGTGCCAGCAGCTACGGACTTCGCAATGAGCAGTTCTTC
CASSYGLRNEQFF
>TRBD1|.|TRBJ2-2|TRBV4-3
TGCGCCAGCAGCCAAGATTTTGGGACAGGGTGGGTTACCGGGGAGCTGTTTTTT
CASSQDFGTGWVTGELFF
>.|.|TRBJ1-5|TRBV4-3
TGCGCCAGCAGCCAAGGGAGTGGAGGTCAGCCCCAGCATTTT
CASSQGSGGQPQHF
>.|.|TRBJ1-6|TRBV5-4
TGTGCCAGCAGCTTGGCTGAGAAAAATTCACCCCTCCACTTT
CASSLAEKNSPLHF
>TRBD1|few|TRBJ1-4|TRBV7-2
TGTGCCAGCAGCCAGACGACCGGGACAGCTGAAAAACTGTTTTTT
CASSQTTGTAEKLFF
>TRBD1|.|TRBJ2-3|TRBV15
TGTGCCACCAGCACTCGGACAGGGGTCATCACAGATACGCAGTATTTT
CATSTRTGVITDTQYF
>TRBD2|once|TRBJ2-1|TRBV10-3
TGTGCCATCAGAGGGACTAGCGGGGTCTCCTACAATGAGCAGTTCTTC
CAIRGTSGVSYNEQFF
>TRBD1|.|TRBJ1-4|TRBV7-2
TGTGCCAGCAGCTGGCAGGGGGTGGGGAATGAAAAACTGTTTTTT
CASSWQGVGNEKLFF
>.|.|TRBJ2-2|TRBV15
TGTGCCACCAGCAGAGGTCTCACCGGGGAGCTGTTTTTT
CATSRGLTGELFF
>TRBD2|.|TRBJ2-3|TRBV11-3
TGTGCCAGCAGCTTAGGGCTAGCGGGGGGGCCCGGCACAGATACGCAGTATTTT
CASSLGLAGGPGTDTQYF
>.|.|TRBJ1-4|TRBV9
TGTGCCAGCAGCGTAGGAGGGTTCGGTGAAAAACTGTTTTTT
CASSVGGFGEKLFF
>.|.|TRBJ2-2|TRBV7-9
TGTGCCAGCAGCCGTTGGAAAGGGAGGACCGGGGAGCTGTTTTTT
CASSRWKGRTGELFF
>TRBD2|.|TRBJ2-7|TRBV7-9
TGTGCCAGCAGCTTAGTCAGCGGGACCGACTCCTACGAGCAGTACTTC
CASSLVSGTDSYEQYF
>TRBD1|.|TRBJ2-7|TRBV28
TGTGCCAGCAGGCATAGTACAGGACAGGGGGCCTACGAGCAGTACTTC
CASRHSTGQGAYEQYF
>TRBD1|.|TRBJ1-6|TRBV30
TGTGCCTGGAAGACCCGGGATCCGGACAGGAAGGATAATTCACCCCTCCACTTT
CAWKTRDPDRKDNSPLHF
>.|.|TRBJ1-1|TRBV19
TGTGCCAGTAGGTGGAATGGGGGCGGCCGGGACACTGAAGCTTTCTTT
CASRWNGGGRDTEAFF
>TRBD1|.|TRBJ2-7|TRBV4-3
TGCGCCAGCAGCGGTGACAGGGCCTCCTACGAGCAGTACTTC
CASSGDRASYEQYF
>TRBD1|.|TRBJ2-1|TRBV7-2
TGTGCCAGCAGCTCTAACCCCGGACAGGTCGGGAACAATGAGCAGTTCTTC
CASSSNPGQVGNNEQFF